Listed below are T cell receptor beta chains from one sample, sequenced in a study of shared clonotypes between healthy human individuals. Using immunoSEQ multiplex PCR, the repertoire was profiled, and TCRdb retains in-frame clones only, with some absent. The data hold approximately 2,000,000 clones, with roughly 90% observed a single time. The sample was naive CD4+ T cells from PBMCs. The receptors originated from a young man in good health. Some clones in this sample may be carry-over from other donors' samples. Both conserved end residues are part of each CDR3. The order of the fields is D gene, J gene, V gene, clone size, CDR3 protein, CDR3 DNA. The D gene is left open where the match is weak. Clone sizes are given selectively: once, few, many, or a class where the clone is expanded.

D gene: .; J gene: TRBJ2-2; V gene: TRBV2; clone size: .; CDR3 protein: CASALDRNTGELFF; CDR3 DNA: TGTGCCAGCGCCTTGGACAGGAACACCGGGGAGCTGTTTTTT
D gene: TRBD2; J gene: TRBJ2-1; V gene: TRBV19; clone size: .; CDR3 protein: CASSIITSGSLNEQFF; CDR3 DNA: TGTGCCAGTAGTATAATCACTAGCGGGAGTCTGAATGAGCAGTTCTTC
D gene: .; J gene: TRBJ2-7; V gene: TRBV25-1; clone size: .; CDR3 protein: CASSDINTGGEQYF; CDR3 DNA: TGTGCCAGCAGTGATATTAATACCGGGGGCGAGCAGTACTTC
D gene: .; J gene: TRBJ1-4; V gene: TRBV18; clone size: .; CDR3 protein: CASSPRAQGYEKLFF; CDR3 DNA: TGTGCCAGCTCACCACGGGCGCAGGGGTATGAAAAACTGTTTTTT
D gene: .; J gene: TRBJ1-2; V gene: TRBV5-1; clone size: few; CDR3 protein: CASSLALGGPGYTF; CDR3 DNA: TGCGCCAGCAGCTTGGCCCTGGGGGGGCCCGGCTACACCTTC
D gene: TRBD1; J gene: TRBJ2-1; V gene: TRBV5-1; clone size: once; CDR3 protein: CASSPAGQGYNEQFF; CDR3 DNA: TGCGCCAGCAGCCCCGCGGGACAGGGGTACAATGAGCAGTTCTTC
D gene: .; J gene: TRBJ2-3; V gene: TRBV4-1; clone size: .; CDR3 protein: CASSQGRKADTQYF; CDR3 DNA: TGCGCCAGCAGCCAAGGGCGGAAGGCAGATACGCAGTATTTT
D gene: TRBD1; J gene: TRBJ2-7; V gene: TRBV11-2; clone size: .; CDR3 protein: CASSIRRGTGQSPHYEQYF; CDR3 DNA: TGTGCCAGCAGTATCAGACGCGGGACAGGGCAGTCACCCCACTACGAGCAGTACTTC
D gene: .; J gene: TRBJ2-5; V gene: TRBV6-1; clone size: .; CDR3 protein: CASSDPGEETQYF; CDR3 DNA: TGTGCCAGCAGTGACCCCGGGGAAGAGACCCAGTACTTC
D gene: TRBD1; J gene: TRBJ2-1; V gene: TRBV7-9; clone size: .; CDR3 protein: CASSLAEWTGTQSYNEQFF; CDR3 DNA: TGTGCCAGCAGCTTAGCTGAATGGACAGGGACCCAATCCTACAATGAGCAGTTCTTC
D gene: .; J gene: TRBJ1-5; V gene: TRBV2; clone size: .; CDR3 protein: CASSALAGGNQPQHF; CDR3 DNA: TGTGCCAGCAGTGCCCTTGCAGGCGGTAATCAGCCCCAGCATTTT
D gene: .; J gene: TRBJ1-4; V gene: TRBV15; clone size: .; CDR3 protein: CATSRDPSIVGGLFF; CDR3 DNA: TGTGCCACCAGCAGAGATCCGTCTATAGTGGGAGGGCTGTTTTTT
D gene: TRBD1; J gene: TRBJ2-7; V gene: TRBV27; clone size: .; CDR3 protein: CASSPTPTGGNYEQYF; CDR3 DNA: TGTGCCAGCAGCCCGACTCCGACAGGGGGAAATTACGAGCAGTACTTC
D gene: TRBD1; J gene: TRBJ2-5; V gene: TRBV6-1; clone size: .; CDR3 protein: CATWTGAHQETQYF; CDR3 DNA: TGTGCCACCTGGACAGGGGCTCACCAAGAGACCCAGTACTTC
D gene: .; J gene: TRBJ1-3; V gene: TRBV18; clone size: .; CDR3 protein: CASSPRADSSGNTIYF; CDR3 DNA: TGTGCCAGCTCACCACGGGCGGACTCCTCCGGAAACACCATATATTTT
D gene: TRBD1; J gene: TRBJ1-5; V gene: TRBV28; clone size: .; CDR3 protein: CASSQIAQGQGGLVSNQPQHF; CDR3 DNA: TGTGCCAGCAGCCAAATAGCCCAAGGACAGGGTGGGTTGGTAAGCAATCAGCCCCAGCATTTT
D gene: TRBD1; J gene: TRBJ1-3; V gene: TRBV28; clone size: .; CDR3 protein: CASSSAGTVYGNTIYF; CDR3 DNA: TGTGCCAGCAGTTCAGCCGGGACAGTGTATGGAAACACCATATATTTT
D gene: .; J gene: TRBJ2-6; V gene: TRBV11-2; clone size: .; CDR3 protein: CASSLRGSGANVLTF; CDR3 DNA: TGTGCCAGCAGCCTCCGAGGCTCTGGGGCCAACGTCCTGACTTTC
D gene: .; J gene: TRBJ2-3; V gene: TRBV4-2; clone size: .; CDR3 protein: CASSQRTPSTDTQYF; CDR3 DNA: TGTGCCAGCAGCCAGAGGACTCCCAGCACAGATACGCAGTATTTT
D gene: .; J gene: TRBJ2-1; V gene: TRBV28; clone size: .; CDR3 protein: CASSLITYNEQFF; CDR3 DNA: TGTGCCAGCAGTTTAATAACCTACAATGAGCAGTTCTTC
D gene: TRBD2; J gene: TRBJ2-3; V gene: TRBV4-1; clone size: .; CDR3 protein: CASSQAGGTDTQYF; CDR3 DNA: TGCGCCAGCAGCCAAGCGGGGGGAACAGATACGCAGTATTTT
D gene: .; J gene: TRBJ2-1; V gene: TRBV10-1; clone size: .; CDR3 protein: CASSPASAGDEQFF; CDR3 DNA: TGCGCCAGCAGCCCAGCGTCGGCAGGAGATGAGCAGTTCTTC
D gene: .; J gene: TRBJ2-1; V gene: TRBV28; clone size: .; CDR3 protein: CASRTDKYNEQFF; CDR3 DNA: TGTGCCAGCAGGACCGACAAATACAATGAGCAGTTCTTC